The 5 T cell receptor beta chains listed next were all sequenced from one sample in a study of identical twins. MiXCR, run by TCRdb on the 5' RACE reads, gives a single entry per CDR3 protein. There are fewer than 450,000 distinct CDR3 sequences in the sample; around 9.7% occur only once, and more than 8% lies in the top ten. Sequenced: naive T cells sorted from blood. These receptors all stem from a woman aged 45-65 years in good health.

This chain links TRBV20-1 with TRBJ2-7, with no clear D. V gave up 1 base and J gave up 2 bases, with 12 bases separating them. Germline CDR1 DFQATT, CDR2 SNEGSKA (reference sequence). The CDR3 is made up of 14 amino acids. The CDR3 protein is CSARVQEPPYEQYF. As DNA, the CDR3 is TGCAGTGCTAGAGTCCAGGAGCCACCCTACGAGCAGTACTTC.

DNA of the CDR3: TGTGCCAGCGGGTCTCGGGACAGGGCCTACGAGCAGTACTTC. Residues: CASGSRDRAYEQYF. The genes are TRBV12-3 or TRBV12-4 and TRBJ2-7; TRBD1 matches 9 bases. The CDR3 is 14 amino acids. The junction had 7 bases not matched to a gene; V was cut back by 8 bases and J by 2 bases.

A few counts support this clonotype. The chain couples TRBV7-9 to TRBJ2-7, with 8 bases lining up with TRBD1. CDR1 SEHNR and CDR2 FQNEAQ come from the germline V gene (reference sequence). The CDR3 runs 15 residues. V was clipped by 0 bases and J by 6 bases; unmatched bases: 7. The CDR3 reads CASSLAQGDVFEQYF. The CDR3, as DNA: TGTGCCAGCAGCTTAGCACAGGGGGACGTATTCGAGCAGTACTTC.

This clonotype appeared many times. This chain uses TRBV5-6 with TRBJ1-1, with D maybe TRBD1 (6 bases). Germline lookup yields CDR1 SGHDT and CDR2 YYEEEE. The CDR3 sequence is 14 residues long. Between the trimmed V and J ends, which lost 2 bases and 4 bases, there was a span of 12 bases. In DNA, the CDR3 is TGTGCCAGCAGCTTTCAAACAGGGAGCACTGAAGCTTTCTTT. Translating gives CASSFQTGSTEAFF.

This clonotype appeared many times. The chain couples TRBV7-9 to TRBJ1-1; TRBD1 is a possible D gene (6 bases). The CDR3 runs to 11 residues. The germline V gene has CDR1 SEHNR and CDR2 FQNEAQ (reference sequence). The ends were cut back, 6 bases at V and 10 bases at J, with 12 bases in the middle. CDR3 region: CASSSGVGAFF. CDR3 bases: TGTGCCAGCAGTTCAGGGGTTGGAGCTTTCTTT. Variable domain in full (rest from reference TRBV7-9 and TRBJ1-1): DTGVSQNPRHKITKRGQNVTFRCDPISEHNRLYWYRQTLGQGPEFLTYFQNEAQLEKSRLLSDRFSAERPKGSFSTLEIQRTEQGDSAMYLCASSSGVGAFFGQGTRLTVV.